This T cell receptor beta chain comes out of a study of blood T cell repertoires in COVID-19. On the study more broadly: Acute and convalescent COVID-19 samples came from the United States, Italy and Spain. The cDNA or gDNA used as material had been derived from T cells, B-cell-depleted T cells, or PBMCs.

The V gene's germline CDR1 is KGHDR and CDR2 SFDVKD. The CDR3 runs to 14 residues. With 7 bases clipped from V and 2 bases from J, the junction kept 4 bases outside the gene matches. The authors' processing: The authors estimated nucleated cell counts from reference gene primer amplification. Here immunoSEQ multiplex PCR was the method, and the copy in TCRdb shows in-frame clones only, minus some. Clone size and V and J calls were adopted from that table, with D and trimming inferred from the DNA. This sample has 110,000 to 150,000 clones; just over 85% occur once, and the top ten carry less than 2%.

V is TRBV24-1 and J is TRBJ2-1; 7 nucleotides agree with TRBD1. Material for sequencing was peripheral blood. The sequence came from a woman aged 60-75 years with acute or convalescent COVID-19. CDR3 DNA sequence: TGTGCCACCAGCGGACAGGCCGCCTACAATGAGCAGTTCTTC. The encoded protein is CATSGQAAYNEQFF.